This T cell receptor (beta chain) emerged from a study of beta chain features in type 1 diabetes. Study outcomes and limitations: Type 1 diabetes patients had TCRB CDR3s that were shorter (moderately but significantly so) in all four CD4+ subsets. Naive, central memory and regulatory TCRB repertoires appeared more similar among patients than healthy donors.

Germline V gene sequence: CDR1 GTSNPN, CDR2 SVGIG (reference sequence). The CDR3 totals 14 residues. Trimming stripped 1 base from V and 4 bases from J, with 11 bases between. Turning to this clone: Its specificity is not known.

The whole isolated RNA underwent reverse transcription, so sequencing captured expressed TCRB transcripts. Data came from immunoSEQ multiplex PCR; TCRdb stores just in-frame clones and leaves some out. In the table there are some 640,000 clones, around 15% of which are singletons. This rearrangement joins TRBV30 to TRBJ1-5; D not resolved. The TCR comes from a man younger than 35 with type 1 diabetes. Material: naive CD4+ T cells from blood. CDR3 in DNA: TGTGCCTGGAGTGGACTGTCCGCTAATCAGCCCCAGCATTTT. Translation: CAWSGLSANQPQHF.